This T cell receptor (beta chain) was recovered during a study of CD8 T cells in ankylosing spondylitis. Study-wide results and caveats: Clones linked with disease were CD8+ and fairly uncommon in the peripheral blood. A motif in TCR beta, a set of eight or nine highly homologous variants, appeared characteristic of ankylosing spondylitis blood.

This clonotype was recorded at least ten times. Its antigen remains unidentified. The CDR3 spans 13 residues. Trimming took 2 bases from V and 5 from J, leaving 7 bases between them. TCRdb passed the 5' RACE reads through MiXCR, listing each CDR3 protein once. The top ten clones hold 0.51% of a sample with around 890,000 distinct CDR3 sequences, about an eighth of them seen once. The sequenced material came from blood, either unsorted or a sorted T cell fraction (not recorded which). The genes are TRBV12-3 or TRBV12-4 and TRBJ2-1; tentatively, D is TRBD1 (6 bases). The receptor was isolated from a male donor with ankylosing spondylitis. The CDR3 loop reads CASSLQGHNEQFF. The CDR3 DNA is TGTGCCAGCAGTTTACAGGGGCACAATGAGCAGTTCTTC.